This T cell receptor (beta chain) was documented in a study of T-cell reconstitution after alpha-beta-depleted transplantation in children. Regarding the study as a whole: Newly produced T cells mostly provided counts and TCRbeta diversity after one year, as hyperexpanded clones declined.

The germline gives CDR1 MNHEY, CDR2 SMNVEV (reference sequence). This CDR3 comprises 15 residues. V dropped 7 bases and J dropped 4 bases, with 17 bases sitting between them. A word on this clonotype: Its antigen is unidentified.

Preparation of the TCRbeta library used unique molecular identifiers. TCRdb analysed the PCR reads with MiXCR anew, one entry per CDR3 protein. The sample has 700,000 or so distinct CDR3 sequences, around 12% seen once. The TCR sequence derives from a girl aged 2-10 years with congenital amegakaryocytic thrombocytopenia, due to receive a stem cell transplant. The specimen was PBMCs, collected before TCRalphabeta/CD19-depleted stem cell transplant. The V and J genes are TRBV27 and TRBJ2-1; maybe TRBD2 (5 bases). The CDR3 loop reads CASNDGGKPYNEQFF. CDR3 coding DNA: TGTGCCAGCAACGACGGAGGCAAACCTTACAATGAGCAGTTCTTC.